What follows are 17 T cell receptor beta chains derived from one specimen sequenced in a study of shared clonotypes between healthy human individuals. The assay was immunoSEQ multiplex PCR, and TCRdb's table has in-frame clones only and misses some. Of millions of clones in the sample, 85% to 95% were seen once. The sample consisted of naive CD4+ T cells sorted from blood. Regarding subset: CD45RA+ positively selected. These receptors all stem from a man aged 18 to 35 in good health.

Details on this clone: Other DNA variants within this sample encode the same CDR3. CDR3 in amino acids: CASSYGAGNQPQHF. The CDR3 coding sequence is TGTGCCAGCAGTTACGGGGCAGGCAATCAGCCCCAGCATTTT. The chain employs TRBV6-5 and TRBJ1-5, with a weak D call TRBD1 (5 bases). The germline V gene has CDR1 MNHEY and CDR2 SVGAGI. The CDR3 is 14 amino acids. Trimming removed 2 bases from V and 2 bases from J, with 7 bases in between.

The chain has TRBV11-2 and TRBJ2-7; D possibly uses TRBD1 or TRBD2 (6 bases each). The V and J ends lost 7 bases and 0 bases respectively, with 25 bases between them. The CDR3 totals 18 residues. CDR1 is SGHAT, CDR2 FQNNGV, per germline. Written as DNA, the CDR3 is TGTGCCAGCAACCCTAGGGGGGAAGGGAGGTCAGACTCCTACGAGCAGTACTTC. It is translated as CASNPRGEGRSDSYEQYF.

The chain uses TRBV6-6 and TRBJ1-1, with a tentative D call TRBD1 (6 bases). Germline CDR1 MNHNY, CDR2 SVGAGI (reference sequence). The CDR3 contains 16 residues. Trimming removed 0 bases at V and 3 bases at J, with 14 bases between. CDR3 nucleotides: TGTGCCAGCAGTTACTCATGGACAGCGGGGGACACTGAAGCTTTCTTT. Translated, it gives CASSYSWTAGDTEAFF.

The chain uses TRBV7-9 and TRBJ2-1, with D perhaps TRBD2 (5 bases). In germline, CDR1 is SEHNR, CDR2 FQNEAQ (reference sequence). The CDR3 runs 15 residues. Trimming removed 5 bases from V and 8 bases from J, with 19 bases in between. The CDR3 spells CASSRRSGEFHEQFF. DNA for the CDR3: TGTGCCAGCAGCCGAAGATCCGGGGAGTTTCATGAGCAGTTCTTC.

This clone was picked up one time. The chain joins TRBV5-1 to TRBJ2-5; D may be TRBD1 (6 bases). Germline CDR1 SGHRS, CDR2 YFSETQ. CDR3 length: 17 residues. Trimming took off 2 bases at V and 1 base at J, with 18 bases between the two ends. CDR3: CASSFEQGSGTQETQYF. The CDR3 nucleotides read TGCGCCAGCAGCTTCGAACAGGGAAGCGGAACCCAAGAGACCCAGTACTTC.

DNA for the CDR3: TGTGCCAGCAGTTACGACTCACCCCTCCACTTT. This translates into CASSYDSPLHF. The V and J genes are TRBV6-5 and TRBJ1-6; D is uncertain. V was cut by 2 bases and J by 10 bases, with 3 bases left in between. From germline, CDR1 is MNHEY and CDR2 SVGAGI. The CDR3 totals 11 residues.

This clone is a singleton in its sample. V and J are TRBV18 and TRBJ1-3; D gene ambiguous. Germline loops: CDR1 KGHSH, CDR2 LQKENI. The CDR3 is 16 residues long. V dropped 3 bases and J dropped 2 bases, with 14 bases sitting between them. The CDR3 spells CASSPRGPKTGNTIYF. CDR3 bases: TGTGCCAGCTCACCGCGAGGGCCAAAAACTGGAAACACCATATATTTT.

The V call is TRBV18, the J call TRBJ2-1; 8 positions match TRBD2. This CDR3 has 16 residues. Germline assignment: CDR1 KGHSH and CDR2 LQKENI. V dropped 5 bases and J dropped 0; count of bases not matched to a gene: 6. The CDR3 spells CASSVTSGSSYNEQFF. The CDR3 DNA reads TGTGCCAGCTCAGTCACTAGCGGTAGCTCCTACAATGAGCAGTTCTTC.

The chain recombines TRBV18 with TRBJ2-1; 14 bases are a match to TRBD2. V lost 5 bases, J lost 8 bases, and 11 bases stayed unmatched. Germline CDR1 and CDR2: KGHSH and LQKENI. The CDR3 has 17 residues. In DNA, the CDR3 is TGTGCCAGCTCAACTACCAAGACTAGCGGGGGGGTGGATGAGCAGTTCTTC. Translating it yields CASSTTKTSGGVDEQFF.

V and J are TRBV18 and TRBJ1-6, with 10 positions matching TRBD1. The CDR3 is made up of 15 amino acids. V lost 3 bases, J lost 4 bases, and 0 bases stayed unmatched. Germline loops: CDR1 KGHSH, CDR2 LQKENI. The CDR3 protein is CASSPGQGYNSPLHF. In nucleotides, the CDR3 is TGTGCCAGCTCACCGGGACAGGGGTATAATTCACCCCTCCACTTT.

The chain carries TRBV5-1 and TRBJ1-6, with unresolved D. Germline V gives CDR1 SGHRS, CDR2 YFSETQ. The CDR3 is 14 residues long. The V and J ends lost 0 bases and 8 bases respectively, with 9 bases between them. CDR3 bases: TGCGCCAGCAGCTTGGCAGCCTCAGATTCACCCCTCCACTTT. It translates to CASSLAASDSPLHF.

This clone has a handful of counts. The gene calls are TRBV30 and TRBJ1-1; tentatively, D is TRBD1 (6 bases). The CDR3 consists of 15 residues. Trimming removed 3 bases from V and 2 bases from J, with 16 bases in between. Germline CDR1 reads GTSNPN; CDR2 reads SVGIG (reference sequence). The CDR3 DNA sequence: TGTGCCTGGAGGTTTGCAGGGGTAAGCAACACTGAAGCTTTCTTT. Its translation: CAWRFAGVSNTEAFF.

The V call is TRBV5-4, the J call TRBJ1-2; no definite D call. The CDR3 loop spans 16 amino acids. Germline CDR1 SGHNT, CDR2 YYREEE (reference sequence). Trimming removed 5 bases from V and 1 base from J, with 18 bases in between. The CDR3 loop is CASRADREGFNYGYTF. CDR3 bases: TGTGCCAGCAGGGCCGACCGGGAGGGTTTTAACTATGGCTACACCTTC.

CDR3 protein: CASTPRQNTEAFF. The CDR3 DNA reads TGTGCCAGCACCCCCAGACAGAACACTGAAGCTTTCTTT. V and J are TRBV6-1 and TRBJ1-1; D is ambiguous. The CDR3 sequence is 13 residues long. V dropped 7 bases and J dropped 1 base, with 10 bases sitting between them. CDR1 is MNHNS, CDR2 SASEGT, per germline.

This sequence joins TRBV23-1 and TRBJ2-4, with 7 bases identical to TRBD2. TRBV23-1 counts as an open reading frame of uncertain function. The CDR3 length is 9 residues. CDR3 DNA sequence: TGCGCTGGGAGGGACATTCAGTACTTC. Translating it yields CAGRDIQYF.

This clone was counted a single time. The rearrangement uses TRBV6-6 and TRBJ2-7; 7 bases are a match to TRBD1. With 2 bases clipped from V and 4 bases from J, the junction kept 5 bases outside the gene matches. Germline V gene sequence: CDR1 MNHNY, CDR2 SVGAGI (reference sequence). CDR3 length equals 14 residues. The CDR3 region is CASSYAGTEYEQYF. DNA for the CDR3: TGTGCCAGCAGTTACGCCGGGACAGAGTACGAGCAGTACTTC.

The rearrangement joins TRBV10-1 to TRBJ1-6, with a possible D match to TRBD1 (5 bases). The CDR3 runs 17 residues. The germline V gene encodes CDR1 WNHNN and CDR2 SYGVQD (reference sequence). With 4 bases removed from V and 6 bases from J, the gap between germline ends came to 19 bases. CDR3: CASSGRDPPDCNSPLHF. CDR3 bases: TGCGCCAGCAGTGGACGGGACCCCCCGGATTGTAATTCACCCCTCCACTTT.